This T cell receptor (beta chain) was profiled in a study of T cells after yellow fever vaccination (dated by TCRdb to about 2019). A note on the overall study: Libraries from fractions with low cell numbers were prepared with the SMART-Seq v4 Ultra Low Input RNA kit. Bulk TCR alpha and beta repertoires were sequenced longitudinally to track T-cell clones before and after primary and booster YFV17D yellow fever vaccination. Two healthy male donors, one aged 18 to 30 and one aged 30 to 40 years, made up the cohort. Blood samples were taken at several timepoints before and after primary and secondary immunization, and bulk PBMC replicates and cell subsets were isolated.

As regards this clonotype: The antigen it recognizes is unknown. No quality values exist for individual bases; no much larger clone is one base distant.

V lost 4 bases and J lost 6 bases; the stretch between them is 13 bases long. CDR3 length: 14 amino acids, cysteine to phenylalanine. Only the CDR3 portion is preserved as DNA: 42 bases, with reading frame beginning at the first base. TCR cDNA was synthesized by 5'RACE template switching, which introduced a universal primer site and unique molecular identifiers. Priming of cDNA synthesis was performed from both the TCR alpha and TCR beta constant segments. Libraries were amplified in two PCR steps, with sample barcodes and sequencing adapters added in the second step. Sequencing of libraries was performed on Illumina HiSeq 2500 (2x100 bp) or NovaSeq (2x150 bp). Regarding the original processing steps: Reads were demultiplexed and collapsed into UMI consensus sequences with MIGEC, and V(D)J alignment was performed with MiXCR. Clonotypes responding to the vaccine were identified with edgeR on replicate PBMC samples, with the criteria of FDR below 0.01 and a log2 fold change above 5 up to day 15. CD4 or CD8 identity was assigned to each bulk clonotype according to whether the clonotype was present at higher abundance in the sequenced CD4 repertoire or the sequenced CD8 repertoire. In-frame beta chains were kept once TCRdb had trimmed the public reads at Q25 with fastp and called clones with MiXCR. Here each entry gathers all rows of one CDR3 protein and keeps the most common genes and DNA. For this entry, the V and J calls and clone size follow TCRdb and not the study's own pipeline. For this sample the table gives hundreds of thousands of distinct CDR3 sequences, of which around a tenth were detected only once. More than 15% of the sample is taken by the ten largest.

Explained via the paper, the treatment or condition label denotes: live attenuated yellow fever vaccine strain. At each blood-draw timepoint, two biological replicates of bulk PBMCs were collected. A standard Ficoll-Paque protocol was used to isolate PBMCs from peripheral blood. TriZol was used to extract RNA from bulk PBMCs, CD4 and CD8 fractions, and dextramer-positive and dextramer-negative fractions. Study-wide conclusions, independent of this receptor: Compared with the primary T-cell response, the secondary T-cell response was weaker but faster, peaking on day 5 rather than day 15. Most clones expanded after primary vaccination were re-detected after the booster (around 96% of CD4 and approximately 85% of CD8), suggesting broad memory maintenance. A small share of clonotypes was detected in both CD4 and CD8 compartments, with the overlap likely arising from convergent recombination. Computational filtering was required because FACS-sorted repertoires could contain abundant contaminating clonotypes from the bulk population. Only two donors were included in the study, so the extent to which the findings can be generalized is limited.

This receptor was taken from a man younger than 35 who received the YFV17D yellow fever vaccine. The sample in question was PBMCs, obtained on the day of the first yellow fever vaccination. The V gene is TRBV12-3 or TRBV12-4 and the J gene is TRBJ2-1; 5 matching bases give a weak D call of TRBD1. The nucleotides read TGTGCCAGCAGTTGGGCAGGGCTGGGCAATGAGCAGTTCTTC. Its product reads: CASSWAGLGNEQFF.